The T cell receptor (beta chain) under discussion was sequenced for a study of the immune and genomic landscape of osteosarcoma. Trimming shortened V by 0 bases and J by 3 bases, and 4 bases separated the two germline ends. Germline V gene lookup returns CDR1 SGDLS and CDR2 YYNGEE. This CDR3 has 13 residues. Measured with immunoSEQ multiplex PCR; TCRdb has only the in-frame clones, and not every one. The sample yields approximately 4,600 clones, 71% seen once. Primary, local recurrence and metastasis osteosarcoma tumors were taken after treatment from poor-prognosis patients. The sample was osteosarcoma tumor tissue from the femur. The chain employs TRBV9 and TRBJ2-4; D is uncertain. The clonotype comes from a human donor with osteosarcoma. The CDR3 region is CASSVDSKNIQYF. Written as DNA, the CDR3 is TGTGCCAGCAGCGTAGACAGCAAAAACATTCAGTACTTC.